Listed below are T cell receptor beta chains from one sample, sequenced in a study of T cells in Graves' hyperthyroidism and ophthalmopathy. TCRdb passed the multiplex PCR reads through MiXCR, listing each CDR3 protein once. The data show under 250,000 distinct CDR3 sequences, with 24% seen just once and about a third held by the top ten. The sample taken for sequencing was blood. The receptors stem from a woman aged 40 to 50 with Graves' ophthalmopathy. CDR3s include the opening cysteine and the closing phenylalanine or tryptophan. The D gene is left open where the match is weak. Clone size is not always given. Where it is, it says once, few, many or a class for expanded clones.

TGTGCCACCAGTGATCCCAGCCACTACGAGCAGTACTTC	CATSDPSHYEQYF	TRBJ2-7	TRBV24-1	.	many
TGTGCCAGCAGTTACCTCAACAGGAACACCGGGGAGCTGTTTTTT	CASSYLNRNTGELFF	TRBJ2-2	TRBV6-5	.	.
TGTGCCAGCAGTCGGCCGACCACAGATACGCAGTATTTT	CASSRPTTDTQYF	TRBJ2-3	TRBV6-2/TRBV6-3	.	many
TGTGCCAGCAGTGGGGACAGGGACCACTATGGCTACACCTTC	CASSGDRDHYGYTF	TRBJ1-2	TRBV2	TRBD1	.
TGTGCCAGCAGCCGAAGCGGGGCCACAGATACGCAGTATTTT	CASSRSGATDTQYF	TRBJ2-3	TRBV7-3	TRBD2	many
TGTGCCAGCAGTTTGGGTGGGCAGACGACTAACTATGGCTACACCTTC	CASSLGGQTTNYGYTF	TRBJ1-2	TRBV28	.	many
TGTACCAGCAGCCAAGGCGCAGGGGGTTACTCTGGGGCCAACGTCCTGACTTTC	CTSSQGAGGYSGANVLTF	TRBJ2-6	TRBV4-2	TRBD1	many
TGTGCCAGCAGCTTGAATGGGGTGCGGTTCTCTGGAAACACCATATATTTT	CASSLNGVRFSGNTIYF	TRBJ1-3	TRBV11-2	.	.
TGTGCCACCAGTGCCACCGGGAAGGGGATCACCGGGGAGCTGTTTTTT	CATSATGKGITGELFF	TRBJ2-2	TRBV24-1	.	few
TGTGCCAGCAGCCAAGATCTGGTCACCTCCTACGAGCAGTACTTC	CASSQDLVTSYEQYF	TRBJ2-7	TRBV4-2	.	few
TGCAGCACCACGGACAGGGGAGTAGGGAACACTGAAGCTTTCTTT	CSTTDRGVGNTEAFF	TRBJ1-1	TRBV29-1	TRBD1	many
TGTGCCAGCAGTGATTGGGCGACAGGGGGCGGCGGGGAGCTGTTTTTT	CASSDWATGGGGELFF	TRBJ2-2	TRBV2	TRBD1	many
TGTGCCAGCAGTCCACGCTACGTAGGGACGGGAGAAACTCCAGGCTATGGCTACACCTTC	CASSPRYVGTGETPGYGYTF	TRBJ1-2	TRBV25-1	.	many
TGTGCCAGCACCCTCCGGGCCCAAGCCCACGAGCAGTACTTC	CASTLRAQAHEQYF	TRBJ2-7	TRBV28	.	many
TGTGCCTGGAGTGGAGGGGGCCCTGAAGCTTTCTTT	CAWSGGGPEAFF	TRBJ1-1	TRBV30	TRBD1	once
TGTGCCACCAGTGATTTGAGGCCGAACGAAGCTTTCTTT	CATSDLRPNEAFF	TRBJ1-1	TRBV24-1	.	many
TGTGCCAGCAGCTTACTTCTGGTTGCTAGCGGTTACGAGCAGTACTTC	CASSLLLVASGYEQYF	TRBJ2-7	TRBV5-2	.	few
TGCGCCAGCAGCTTTTACAGGGGGCAGGCTGAAGCTTTCTTT	CASSFYRGQAEAFF	TRBJ1-1	TRBV5-1	TRBD1	.
TGTGCCAGCAGACGTACAGCAGAAGAGACCCAGTACTTC	CASRRTAEETQYF	TRBJ2-5	TRBV28	.	many
TGTGCCAGCAGTGAAGCCCCCTACGAGCAGTACTTC	CASSEAPYEQYF	TRBJ2-7	TRBV2	.	many
TGTGCCAGCAGGCTGATCGGGGACACTGAAGCTTTCTTT	CASRLIGDTEAFF	TRBJ1-1	TRBV27	.	many
TGTGCCACCAGTGATGCCGGGACAGGGAATGGCTACACCTTC	CATSDAGTGNGYTF	TRBJ1-2	TRBV24-1	TRBD1	.
TGTGCCAGCAGCTTAGGGCTGATTAGCACAGATACGCAGTATTTT	CASSLGLISTDTQYF	TRBJ2-3	TRBV7-2	.	many
TGTGCCAGCAGGGTGGGTGGTGGGGCCAACGTCCTGACTTTC	CASRVGGGANVLTF	TRBJ2-6	TRBV6-1	.	.
TGTGCCAGCAGTGATCGGGTCGGCTATGGCTACACCTTC	CASSDRVGYGYTF	TRBJ1-2	TRBV25-1	.	many
TGTGCCAGCAGTTTCGGACTAGCGGGAGTCGAGCAGTTCTTC	CASSFGLAGVEQFF	TRBJ2-1	TRBV12-3/TRBV12-4	TRBD2	.
TGTGCCAGCAGTTACTCGGGGACAGGGGGGGAGCCCCAGCATTTT	CASSYSGTGGEPQHF	TRBJ1-5	TRBV6-5	TRBD1	many
TGTGCCAGCAGCTGGCTAGCGGGGGGGAACACCGGGGAGCTGTTTTTT	CASSWLAGGNTGELFF	TRBJ2-2	TRBV11-2	TRBD2	.
TGTGCCAGCAGAACAGGGGGCCAGGGGACCGGGGAGCTGTTTTTT	CASRTGGQGTGELFF	TRBJ2-2	TRBV28	TRBD1	many
TGCAGTGCTAGAGATGGGCCCCAAGAGACCCAGTACTTC	CSARDGPQETQYF	TRBJ2-5	TRBV20-1	.	many
TGCGCCAGCAGCCAAGTCGTAGGGGGCAGTCAGCCCCAGCATTTT	CASSQVVGGSQPQHF	TRBJ1-5	TRBV4-1	TRBD1	.
TGTGCCAGCAGCTTAGAGGCGGGTTTGATGGAAGGCTACACCTTC	CASSLEAGLMEGYTF	TRBJ1-2	TRBV28	.	.
TGTGCCAGCAGCCAAGAGACTAGCGGGAGCGGGGATGAGCAGTTCTTC	CASSQETSGSGDEQFF	TRBJ2-1	TRBV4-2	TRBD2	many
TGTGCCAGTAGTCGGACGGGACAGGGACGTGGGACCCAGTACTTC	CASSRTGQGRGTQYF	TRBJ2-5	TRBV19	TRBD1	.
TGTGCCAGCCAGAGGGACAGGGGTGCGGAGACCCAGTACTTC	CASQRDRGAETQYF	TRBJ2-5	TRBV18	TRBD1	many
TGCAGCGTTGAATGGTATAACTATGGCTACACCTTC	CSVEWYNYGYTF	TRBJ1-2	TRBV29-1	.	many
TGTGCCACCTCCTGGGGGCCTGGCTCTGGAAACACCATATATTTT	CATSWGPGSGNTIYF	TRBJ1-3	TRBV7-8	.	many
TGCAGTGCCCCTTCGACTAGCGGGACAGGCGGGGAGCTGTTTTTT	CSAPSTSGTGGELFF	TRBJ2-2	TRBV20-1	TRBD2	few
TGTGCCAGCAGTTACTCGATAGGGGTGACTGAAGCTTTCTTT	CASSYSIGVTEAFF	TRBJ1-1	TRBV6-5	.	.
TGTGCCAGCAGTCCGGACGGATTACCCTACGAGCAGTACTTC	CASSPDGLPYEQYF	TRBJ2-7	TRBV6-2/TRBV6-3	.	many
TGTGCCACTCGAGGGGGGAAGACAGGGAACTATGGCTACACCTTC	CATRGGKTGNYGYTF	TRBJ1-2	TRBV10-3	TRBD1	.
TGTGCCAGCAGTTTTGTTGCGAGTTTAATTGAAGCTTTCTTT	CASSFVASLIEAFF	TRBJ1-1	TRBV28	.	.
TGTGCCAGCAGCCCGGGAAAAGGGGTGTGGGAGACCCAGTACTTC	CASSPGKGVWETQYF	TRBJ2-5	TRBV3-1	.	.
TGTGCCAGCAGCCAAGTTCAGCGGGAGTTCCCCTACCAAGAGACCCAGTACTTC	CASSQVQREFPYQETQYF	TRBJ2-5	TRBV3-1	TRBD2	many
TGCGCCAGCAGCAATGGACCAGGGGTGGGCGAGCAGTACTTC	CASSNGPGVGEQYF	TRBJ2-7	TRBV5-1	.	many
TGTGCAACCAGGCAGGGGGCGGGCACGTCCACTGAAGCTTTCTTT	CATRQGAGTSTEAFF	TRBJ1-1	TRBV6-5	TRBD1	many
TGTGCCAGCAGCTTTAGCGGGAGAGGGGAGACCCAGTACTTC	CASSFSGRGETQYF	TRBJ2-5	TRBV7-2	TRBD2	many
TGTGCCAGCAGTTACGGGACAGATACATATGGCTACACCTTC	CASSYGTDTYGYTF	TRBJ1-2	TRBV7-2	TRBD1	many
TGTGCCAGTAGTTCTACCATAGGGAGCCGGGACGGCGCTCGATTTAACTATGGCTACACCTTC	CASSSTIGSRDGARFNYGYTF	TRBJ1-2	TRBV19	.	few
TGTGCCAGCAGTCCCTCCGGGACCCCCGCGGGCATTCAGTACTTC	CASSPSGTPAGIQYF	TRBJ2-4	TRBV28	.	many